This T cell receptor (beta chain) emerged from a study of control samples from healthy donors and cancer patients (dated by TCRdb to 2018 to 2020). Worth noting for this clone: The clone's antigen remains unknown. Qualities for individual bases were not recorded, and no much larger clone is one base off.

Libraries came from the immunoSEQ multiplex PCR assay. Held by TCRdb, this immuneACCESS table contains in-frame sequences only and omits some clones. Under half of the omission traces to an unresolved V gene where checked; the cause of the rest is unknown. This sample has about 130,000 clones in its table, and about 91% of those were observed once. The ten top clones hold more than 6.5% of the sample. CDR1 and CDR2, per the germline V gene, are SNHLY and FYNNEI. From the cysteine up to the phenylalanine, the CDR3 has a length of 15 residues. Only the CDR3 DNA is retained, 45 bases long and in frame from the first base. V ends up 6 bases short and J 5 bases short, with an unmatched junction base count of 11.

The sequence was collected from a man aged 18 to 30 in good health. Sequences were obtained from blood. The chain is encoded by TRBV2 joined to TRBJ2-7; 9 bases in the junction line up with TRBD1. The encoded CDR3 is CASSDPGQGGNEQYF. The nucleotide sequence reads TGTGCCAGCAGCGATCCGGGACAGGGAGGGAACGAGCAGTACTTC.